The 13 T cell receptor beta chains in this list originate from one sample, sequenced in a study of response to subunit inactivated influenza vaccine. From the RT-PCR reads, TCRdb called clonotypes with MiXCR, one entry per CDR3 protein. The sample gives 490,000 or so distinct CDR3 sequences, about 7.6% of which show up once; approximately 13% is in the top ten. The source material was PBMCs from blood, sampled less than 30 months after vaccination. Source of these receptors: a man aged 45 to 70 who received an inactivated influenza vaccine.

As for this clonotype: Without the conserved terminal phenylalanine or tryptophan, this CDR3 likely stems from a read error. V usage is TRBV5-6 and J usage is TRBJ2-1, with 9 bases fitting TRBD2. Germline trimming cut 4 bases from V and 10 bases from J; bases unmatched to any gene: 3. The CDR3 has 12 amino acids. Germline V gene data show CDR1 as SGHDT and CDR2 as YYEEEE. The CDR3 protein is CASSTGLAEQFS. The CDR3 bases are TGTGCCAGCAGCACCGGACTAGCGGAGCAGTTCTCC.

In this sample, this clonotype turned up a few times. The V and J genes are TRBV12-3 or TRBV12-4 and TRBJ2-6; perhaps TRBD2 as D (6 bases). V gave up 6 bases and J gave up 5 bases, with 14 bases separating them. This CDR3 contains 15 residues. The CDR3 nucleotides are TGTGCCAGCAGCCCGACGGGGGAGAGGGCCAACGTCCTGACTTTC. This encodes CASSPTGERANVLTF.

This clonotype was counted ten times or more. The rearrangement joins TRBV11-1 to TRBJ2-1; 8 nucleotides match TRBD2. CDR1 and CDR2 (germline): SGHAT, FQDESV (reference sequence). Losses at the gene ends were 5 bases for V and 0 bases for J; bases not matched to a gene: 12. The CDR3 length is 18 residues. The CDR3 sequence: CASSNRGGRGNSYNEQFF. CDR3 bases: TGTGCCAGCAGCAACCGGGGGGGGCGGGGAAACTCCTACAATGAGCAGTTCTTC.

The rearrangement links TRBV6-4 to TRBJ2-1, with 9 bases aligning to TRBD1. The CDR3 loop spans 19 amino acids. CDR1 and CDR2 (germline): MRHNA, SNTAGT. Trimming removed 6 bases from V and 4 bases from J; junction bases left unmatched: 19. The CDR3 region has the DNA TGTGCCAGCAGAGACGGGACAGGGTGGTTTTGGGAGACTTACAATGAGCAGTTCTTC. This encodes CASRDGTGWFWETYNEQFF.

This clonotype has only a few counts. The rearrangement links TRBV7-8 to TRBJ2-7; D is unresolved. Germline CDR1 reads SGHVS; CDR2 reads FQNEAQ. This CDR3 region has 12 residues. The V and J ends lost 2 bases and 5 bases respectively, with 7 bases between them. The CDR3 region is CASSLPWDEQYF. CDR3 coding DNA: TGTGCCAGCAGCTTACCGTGGGACGAGCAGTACTTC.

This clonotype was counted many times. The rearrangement links TRBV4-3 to TRBJ2-5; 10 bases are a match to TRBD2. This CDR3 has 22 amino acids. The V and J ends lost 2 bases and 0 bases, in that order; junction bases with no gene match: 21. In germline, CDR1 is LGHNA, CDR2 YSLEER. CDR3 sequence (DNA): TGCGCCAGCAGCCAAAGGTTCATGAGGGGGCTAGCGGGGGTAATCAACCAAGAGACCCAGTACTTC. Its protein is CASSQRFMRGLAGVINQETQYF.

The V call is TRBV20-1, the J call TRBJ1-1, with D uncertain. Germline lookup yields CDR1 DFQATT and CDR2 SNEGSKA (reference sequence). The CDR3 runs 12 residues. Between the trimmed V and J ends, which lost 6 bases and 2 bases, there was a span of 10 bases. As DNA, the CDR3 is TGCAGTGCCTATCCGGGAAACACTGAAGCTTTCTTT. Its translation is CSAYPGNTEAFF.

Many counts were recorded for this clonotype. CDR3 sequence: CASSPYRNEKLFF. The DNA for the CDR3 is TGTGCCAGCAGTCCGTACAGGAATGAAAAACTGTTTTTT. The gene calls are TRBV27 and TRBJ1-4, with TRBD1 as a possible D gene (5 bases). The CDR3 is 13 amino acids. CDR1 and CDR2 (germline): MNHEY, SMNVEV (reference sequence). Between the trimmed V and J ends, which lost 5 bases and 5 bases, there was a span of 9 bases.

This clonotype was seen many times. This chain joins TRBV29-1 and TRBJ2-7, with 15 bases identical to TRBD2. The V and J ends lost 5 bases and 4 bases, in that order; junction bases with no gene match: 9. Germline values: CDR1 SQVTM, CDR2 ANQGSEA. This CDR3 has 16 residues. The CDR3 DNA reads TGCAGCGTTAAGGGGGGGACTAGCGGGGGGACGTACGAGCAGTACTTC. Amino acids: CSVKGGTSGGTYEQYF.

Ten or more counts support this clonotype. This rearrangement joins TRBV9 to TRBJ2-7; 13 bases map to TRBD2. J was trimmed by 5 bases and V by 2 bases; bases with no gene match: 1. The CDR3 loop spans 14 amino acids. Germline CDR1 reads SGDLS; CDR2 reads YYNGEE. As DNA, the CDR3 is TGTGCCAGCAGCGTCGGACTAGCGGGAGACGAGCAGTACTTC. Translating it yields CASSVGLAGDEQYF.

The table lists this clonotype with a few counts. Here the CDR3 DNA reads TGTGCCAGCAGCCTGCCTAGCGGGAGGAGAAATGAGCAGTTCTTC. Translating it yields CASSLPSGRRNEQFF. V is TRBV3-1 and J is TRBJ2-1; 11 nucleotides match TRBD2. V lost 4 bases and J lost 7; bases outside the gene matches: 6. Germline CDR1 and CDR2: LGHDT and YNNKEL (reference sequence). The CDR3 spans 15 residues.

The sample holds a few counts of this clonotype. The chain links TRBV12-3 or TRBV12-4 to TRBJ2-1; 8 nucleotides align to TRBD1. The trim removed 2 bases at V and 5 bases at J, leaving 8 bases unmatched. CDR3 size: 16 residues. The chain's CDR3 is CASSLYATGVDNEQFF. The DNA of the CDR3 is TGTGCCAGCAGTTTATATGCGACAGGGGTGGACAATGAGCAGTTCTTC.

This clonotype was picked up many times. The rearrangement uses TRBV30 and TRBJ2-2; TRBD1 matches 10 bases. Germline assignment: CDR1 GTSNPN and CDR2 SVGIG (reference sequence). CDR3 length: 12 residues. The V gene end was trimmed by 7 bases and the J gene end by 7 bases; junction bases not matched to a gene: 3. CDR3 DNA sequence: TGTGCCTCGGGGACAGGGGTCGGGGAGCTGTTTTTT. Translating it yields CASGTGVGELFF.